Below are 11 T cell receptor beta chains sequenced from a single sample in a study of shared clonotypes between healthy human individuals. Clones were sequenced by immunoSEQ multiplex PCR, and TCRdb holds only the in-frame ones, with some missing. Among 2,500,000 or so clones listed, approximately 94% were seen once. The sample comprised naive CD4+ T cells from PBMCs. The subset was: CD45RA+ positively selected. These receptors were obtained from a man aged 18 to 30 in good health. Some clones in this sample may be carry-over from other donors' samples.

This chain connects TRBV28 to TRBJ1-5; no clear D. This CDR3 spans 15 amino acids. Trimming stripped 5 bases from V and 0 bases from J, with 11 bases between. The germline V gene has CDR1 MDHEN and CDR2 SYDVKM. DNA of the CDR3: TGTGCCAGCAGTGGATTAGTTCATAGCAATCAGCCCCAGCATTTT. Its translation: CASSGLVHSNQPQHF.

The CDR3 DNA sequence: TGTGCCAGCAGCCCCTCGTTAGGAGGATACGAGCAGTACTTC. It specifies CASSPSLGGYEQYF. The V and J genes are TRBV6-1 and TRBJ2-7, with D tentatively TRBD2 (5 bases). Per germline, CDR1 MNHNS and CDR2 SASEGT. V lost 6 bases to trimming and J lost 4 bases, with 16 bases between them. The CDR3 runs 14 residues.

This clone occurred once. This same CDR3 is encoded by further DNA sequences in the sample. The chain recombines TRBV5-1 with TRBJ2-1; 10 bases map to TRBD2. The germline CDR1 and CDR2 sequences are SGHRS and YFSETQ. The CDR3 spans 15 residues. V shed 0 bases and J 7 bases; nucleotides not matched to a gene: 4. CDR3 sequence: CASSLGASGSNEQFF. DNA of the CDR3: TGCGCCAGCAGCTTGGGGGCTAGCGGGAGTAATGAGCAGTTCTTC.

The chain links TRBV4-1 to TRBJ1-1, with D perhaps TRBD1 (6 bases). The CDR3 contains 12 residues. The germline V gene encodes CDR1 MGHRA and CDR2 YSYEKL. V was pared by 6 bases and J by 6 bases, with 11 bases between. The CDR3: CASRTGYAEAFF. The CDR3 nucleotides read TGCGCCAGCAGAACAGGGTACGCTGAAGCTTTCTTT.

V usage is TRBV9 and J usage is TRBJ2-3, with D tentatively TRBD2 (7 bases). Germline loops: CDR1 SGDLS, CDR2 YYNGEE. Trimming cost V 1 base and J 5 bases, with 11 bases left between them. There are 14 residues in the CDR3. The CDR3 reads CASSVMGGGDTQYF. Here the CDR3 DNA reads TGTGCCAGCAGCGTAATGGGAGGGGGAGATACGCAGTATTTT.

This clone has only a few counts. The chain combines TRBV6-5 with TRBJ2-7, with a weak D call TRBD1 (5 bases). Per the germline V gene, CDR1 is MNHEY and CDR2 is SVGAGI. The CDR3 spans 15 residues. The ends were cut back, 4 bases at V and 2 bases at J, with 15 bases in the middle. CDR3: CASSSLQVSTYEQYF. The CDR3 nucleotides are TGTGCCAGCAGTTCCTTACAGGTATCAACCTACGAGCAGTACTTC.

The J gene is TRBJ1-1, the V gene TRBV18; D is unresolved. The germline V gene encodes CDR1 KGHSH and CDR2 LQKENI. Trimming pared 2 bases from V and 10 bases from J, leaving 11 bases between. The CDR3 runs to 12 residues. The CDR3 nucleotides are TGTGCCAGCTCACCAGCGGGAGACGCAGCTTTCTTT. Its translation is CASSPAGDAAFF.

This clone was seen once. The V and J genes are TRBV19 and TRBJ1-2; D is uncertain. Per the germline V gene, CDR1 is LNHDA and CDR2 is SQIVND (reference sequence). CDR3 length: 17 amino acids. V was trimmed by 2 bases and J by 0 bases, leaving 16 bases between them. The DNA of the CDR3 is TGTGCCAGTAGTATATCATCCATCTTTGAAGCTAACTATGGCTACACCTTC. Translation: CASSISSIFEANYGYTF.

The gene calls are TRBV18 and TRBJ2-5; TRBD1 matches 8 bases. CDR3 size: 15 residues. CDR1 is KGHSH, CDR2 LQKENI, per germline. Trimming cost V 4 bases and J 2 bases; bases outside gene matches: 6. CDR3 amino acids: CASSQLGQGQETQYF. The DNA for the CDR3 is TGTGCCAGCTCACAATTAGGACAGGGACAAGAGACCCAGTACTTC.

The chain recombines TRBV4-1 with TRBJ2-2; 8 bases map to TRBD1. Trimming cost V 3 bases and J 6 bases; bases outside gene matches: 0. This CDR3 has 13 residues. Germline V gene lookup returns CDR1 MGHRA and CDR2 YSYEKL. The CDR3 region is CASSQTGAGELFF. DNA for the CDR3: TGCGCCAGCAGCCAGACAGGGGCCGGGGAGCTGTTTTTT.

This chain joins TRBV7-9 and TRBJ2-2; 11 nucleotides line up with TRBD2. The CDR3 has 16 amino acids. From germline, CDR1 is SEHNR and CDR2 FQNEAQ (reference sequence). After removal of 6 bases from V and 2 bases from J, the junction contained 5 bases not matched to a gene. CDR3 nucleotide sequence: TGTGCCAGCAGAACCGGACTAGCGGGCAACACCGGGGAGCTGTTTTTT. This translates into CASRTGLAGNTGELFF.